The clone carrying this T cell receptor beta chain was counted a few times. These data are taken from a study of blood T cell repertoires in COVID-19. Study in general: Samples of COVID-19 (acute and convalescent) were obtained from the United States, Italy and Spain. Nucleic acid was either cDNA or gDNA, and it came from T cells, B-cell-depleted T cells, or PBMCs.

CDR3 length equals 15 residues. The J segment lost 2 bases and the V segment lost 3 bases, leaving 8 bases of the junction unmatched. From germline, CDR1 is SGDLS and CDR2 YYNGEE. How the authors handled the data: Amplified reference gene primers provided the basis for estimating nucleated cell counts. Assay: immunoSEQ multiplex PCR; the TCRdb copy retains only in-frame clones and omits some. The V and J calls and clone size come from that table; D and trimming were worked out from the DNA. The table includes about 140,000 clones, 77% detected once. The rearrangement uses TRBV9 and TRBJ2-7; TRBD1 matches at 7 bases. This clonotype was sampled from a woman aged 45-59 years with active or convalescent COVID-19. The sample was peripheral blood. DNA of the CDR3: TGTGCCAGCAGCGAACAACCGGGACAGCCCTACGAGCAGTACTTC. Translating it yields CASSEQPGQPYEQYF. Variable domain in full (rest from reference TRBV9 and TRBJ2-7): DSGVTQTPKHLITATGQRVTLRCSPRSGDLSVYWYQQSLDQGLQFLIQYYNGEERAKGNILERFSAQQFPDLHSELNLSSLELGDSALYFCASSEQPGQPYEQYFGPGTRLTVT.